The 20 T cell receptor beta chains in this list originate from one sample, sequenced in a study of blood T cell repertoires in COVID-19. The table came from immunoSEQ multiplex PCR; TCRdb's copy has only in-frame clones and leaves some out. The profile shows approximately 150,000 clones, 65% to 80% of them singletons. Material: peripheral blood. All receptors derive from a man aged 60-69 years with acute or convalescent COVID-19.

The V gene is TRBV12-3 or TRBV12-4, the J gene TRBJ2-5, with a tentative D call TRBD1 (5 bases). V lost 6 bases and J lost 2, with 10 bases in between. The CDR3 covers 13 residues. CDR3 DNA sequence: TGTGCCAGCAGCAGACAGCCTCAAGAGACCCAGTACTTC. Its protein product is CASSRQPQETQYF.

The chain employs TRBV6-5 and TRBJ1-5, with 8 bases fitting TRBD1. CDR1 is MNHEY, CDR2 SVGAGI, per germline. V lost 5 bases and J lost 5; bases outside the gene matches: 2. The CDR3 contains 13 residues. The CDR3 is CASSQGAHQPQHF. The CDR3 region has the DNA TGTGCCAGCAGTCAGGGGGCACATCAGCCCCAGCATTTT.

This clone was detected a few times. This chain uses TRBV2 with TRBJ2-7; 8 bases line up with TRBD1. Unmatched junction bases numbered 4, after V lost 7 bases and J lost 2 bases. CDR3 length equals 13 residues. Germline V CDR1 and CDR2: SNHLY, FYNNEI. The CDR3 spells CASKYRGTYEQYF. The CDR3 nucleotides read TGTGCCAGCAAGTACAGGGGGACCTACGAGCAGTACTTC. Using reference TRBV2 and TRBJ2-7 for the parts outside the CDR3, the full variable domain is EPEVTQTPSHQVTQMGQEVILRCVPISNHLYFYWYRQILGQKVEFLVSFYNNEISEKSEIFDDQFSVERPDGSNFTLKIRSTKLEDSAMYFCASKYRGTYEQYFGPGTRLTVT.

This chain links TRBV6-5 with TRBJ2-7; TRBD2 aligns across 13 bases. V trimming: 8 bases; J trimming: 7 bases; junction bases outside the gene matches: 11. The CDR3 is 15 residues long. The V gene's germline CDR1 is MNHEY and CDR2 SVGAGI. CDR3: CASLTGTSGVEEQYF. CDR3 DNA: TGTGCCAGCCTAACCGGGACTAGCGGGGTGGAGGAGCAGTACTTC.

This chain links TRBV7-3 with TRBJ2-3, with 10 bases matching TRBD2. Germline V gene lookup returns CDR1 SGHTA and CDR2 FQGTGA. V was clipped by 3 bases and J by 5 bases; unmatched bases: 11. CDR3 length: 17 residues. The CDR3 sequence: CASSFTMGTSEKDTQYF. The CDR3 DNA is TGTGCCAGCAGCTTTACGATGGGGACTAGCGAAAAAGATACGCAGTATTTT.

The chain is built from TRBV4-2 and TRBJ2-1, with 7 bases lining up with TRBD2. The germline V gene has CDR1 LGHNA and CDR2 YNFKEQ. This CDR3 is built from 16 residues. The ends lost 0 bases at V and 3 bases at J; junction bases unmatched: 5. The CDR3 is CASSQEILAVYNEQFF. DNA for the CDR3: TGTGCCAGCAGCCAAGAAATCCTAGCGGTCTACAATGAGCAGTTCTTC.

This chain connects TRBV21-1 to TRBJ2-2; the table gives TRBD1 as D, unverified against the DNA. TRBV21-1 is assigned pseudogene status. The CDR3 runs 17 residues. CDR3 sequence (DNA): TGTGCCAGCAGCAATTCAGACACCAACACTAACACCGGGGAGCTGTTTTTT. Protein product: CASSNSDTNTNTGELFF.

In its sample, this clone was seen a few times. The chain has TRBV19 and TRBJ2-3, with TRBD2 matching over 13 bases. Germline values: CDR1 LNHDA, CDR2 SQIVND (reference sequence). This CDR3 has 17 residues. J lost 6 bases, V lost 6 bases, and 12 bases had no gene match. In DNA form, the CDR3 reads TGTGCCAGTAGCACCTTAATGGGACTAGCGGGACCTGATACGCAGTATTTT. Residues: CASSTLMGLAGPDTQYF.

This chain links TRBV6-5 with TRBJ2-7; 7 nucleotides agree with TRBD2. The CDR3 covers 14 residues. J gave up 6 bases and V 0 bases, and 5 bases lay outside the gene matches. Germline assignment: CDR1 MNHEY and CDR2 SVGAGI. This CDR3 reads CASSYSVLAGEQYF. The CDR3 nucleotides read TGTGCCAGCAGTTACTCGGTCTTAGCGGGCGAGCAGTACTTC.

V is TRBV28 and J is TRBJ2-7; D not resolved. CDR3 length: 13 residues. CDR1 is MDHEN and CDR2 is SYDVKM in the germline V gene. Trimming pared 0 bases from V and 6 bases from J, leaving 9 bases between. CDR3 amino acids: CASSLCRQCEQYF. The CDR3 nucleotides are TGTGCCAGCAGTTTATGCAGGCAGTGCGAGCAGTACTTC.

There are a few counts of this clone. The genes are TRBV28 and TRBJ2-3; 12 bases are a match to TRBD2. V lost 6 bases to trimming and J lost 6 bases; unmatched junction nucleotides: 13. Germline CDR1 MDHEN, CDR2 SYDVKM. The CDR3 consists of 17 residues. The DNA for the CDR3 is TGTGCCAGCAGCCCACCCTCGGCTAGCGGGAGGGGGGATACGCAGTATTTT. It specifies CASSPPSASGRGDTQYF.

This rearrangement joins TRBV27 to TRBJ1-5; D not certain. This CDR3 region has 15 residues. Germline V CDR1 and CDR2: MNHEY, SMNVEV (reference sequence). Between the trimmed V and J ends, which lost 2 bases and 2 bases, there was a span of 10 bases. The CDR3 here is CASSLSGKGNQPQHF. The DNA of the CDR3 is TGTGCCAGCAGTTTAAGCGGTAAGGGCAATCAGCCCCAGCATTTT.

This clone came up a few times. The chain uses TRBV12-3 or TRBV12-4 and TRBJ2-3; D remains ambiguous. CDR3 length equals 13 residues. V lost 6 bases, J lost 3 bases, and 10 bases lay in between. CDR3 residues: CASSPQATDTQYF. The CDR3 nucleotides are TGTGCCAGCAGCCCCCAAGCGACAGATACGCAGTATTTT.

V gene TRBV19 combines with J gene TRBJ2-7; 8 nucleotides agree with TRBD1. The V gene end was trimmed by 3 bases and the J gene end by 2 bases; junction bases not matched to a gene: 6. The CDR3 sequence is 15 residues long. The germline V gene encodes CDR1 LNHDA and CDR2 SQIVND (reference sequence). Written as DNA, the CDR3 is TGTGCCAGTAGTATTGGGACAGGACTTCCCTACGAGCAGTACTTC. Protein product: CASSIGTGLPYEQYF.

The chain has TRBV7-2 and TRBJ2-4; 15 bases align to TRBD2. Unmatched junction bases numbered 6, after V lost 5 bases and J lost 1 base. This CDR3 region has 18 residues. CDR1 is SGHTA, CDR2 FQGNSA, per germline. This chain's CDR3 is CASSRTSGRAGAKNIQYF. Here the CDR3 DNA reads TGTGCCAGCAGCCGGACTAGCGGGAGGGCCGGGGCCAAAAACATTCAGTACTTC.

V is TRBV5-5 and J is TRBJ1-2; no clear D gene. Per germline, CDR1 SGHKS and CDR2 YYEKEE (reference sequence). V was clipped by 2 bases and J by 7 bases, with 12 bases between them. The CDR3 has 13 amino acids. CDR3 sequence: CASSFFGLSGYTF. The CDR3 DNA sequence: TGTGCCAGCAGCTTTTTCGGGTTGTCTGGCTACACCTTC.

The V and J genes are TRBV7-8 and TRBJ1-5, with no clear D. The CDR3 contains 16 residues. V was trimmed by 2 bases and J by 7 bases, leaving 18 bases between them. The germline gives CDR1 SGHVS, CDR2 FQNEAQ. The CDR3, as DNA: TGTGCCAGCAGCTTATCCGAGGGCAGGCGGGAGCAGCCCCAGCATTTT. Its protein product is CASSLSEGRREQPQHF.

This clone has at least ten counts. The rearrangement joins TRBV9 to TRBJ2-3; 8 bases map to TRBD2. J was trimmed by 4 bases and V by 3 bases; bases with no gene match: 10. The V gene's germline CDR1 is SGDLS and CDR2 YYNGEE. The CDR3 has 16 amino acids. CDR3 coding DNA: TGTGCCAGCAGCGACGGGACTAGGCAGGGGTCAGATACGCAGTATTTT. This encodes CASSDGTRQGSDTQYF. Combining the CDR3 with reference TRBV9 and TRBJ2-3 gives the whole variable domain DSGVTQTPKHLITATGQRVTLRCSPRSGDLSVYWYQQSLDQGLQFLIQYYNGEERAKGNILERFSAQQFPDLHSELNLSSLELGDSALYFCASSDGTRQGSDTQYFGPGTRLTVL.

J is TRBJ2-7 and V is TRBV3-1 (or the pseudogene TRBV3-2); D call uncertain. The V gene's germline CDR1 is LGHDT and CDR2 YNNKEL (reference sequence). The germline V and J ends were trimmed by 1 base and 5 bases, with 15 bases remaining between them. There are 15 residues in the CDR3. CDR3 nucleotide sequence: TGTGCCAGCAGCCAAGCATTAAGCTCCAATCACGAGCAGTACTTC. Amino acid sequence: CASSQALSSNHEQYF.

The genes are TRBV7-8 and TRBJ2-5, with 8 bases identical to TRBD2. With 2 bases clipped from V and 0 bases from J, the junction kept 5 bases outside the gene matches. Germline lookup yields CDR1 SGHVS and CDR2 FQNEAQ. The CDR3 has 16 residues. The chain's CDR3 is CASSLFASGYQETQYF. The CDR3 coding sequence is TGTGCCAGCAGCTTATTCGCTAGCGGGTACCAAGAGACCCAGTACTTC. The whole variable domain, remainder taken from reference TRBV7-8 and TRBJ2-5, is GAGVSQSPRYKVAKRGQDVALRCDPISGHVSLFWYQQALGQGPEFLTYFQNEAQLDKSGLPSDRFFAERPEGSVSTLKIQRTQQEDSAVYLCASSLFASGYQETQYFGPGTRLLVL.